This T cell receptor (beta chain) came from a study of blood T cell repertoires in COVID-19. CDR3 length equals 13 residues. Germline assignment: CDR1 SGHRS and CDR2 YFSETQ. Trimming cost V 2 bases and J 8 bases, with 11 bases left between them. Per the original methods: Reference gene primer amplification gave estimated nucleated cell counts. The protocol was immunoSEQ multiplex PCR, while the TCRdb copy is restricted to in-frame clones and leaves out a portion. V, J and clone size are those of that table, while D and trimming were read from the DNA. The profile covers about 400,000 clones, with about nine tenths appearing a single time and 1.4% taken by the ten largest.

This clonotype originated in a woman in her thirties with active or convalescent COVID-19. The chain links TRBV5-1 to TRBJ2-4; D gene unclear. Sequencing used peripheral blood. The CDR3 region has the DNA TGCGCCAGCAGCTTAAGGCTGGCGGACATTCAGTACTTC. Protein: CASSLRLADIQYF.